The TCR beta chain described here comes from a study of blood T cell repertoires in COVID-19. Study at large: The United States, Italy and Spain were the sources of the acute and convalescent COVID-19 samples.

After removal of 4 bases from V and 9 bases from J, the junction contained 9 bases not matched to a gene. CDR1 and CDR2 (germline): SGHDT, YYEEEE. This CDR3 spans 15 amino acids. Per the study methods: Amplified reference gene primers provided the basis for estimating nucleated cell counts. Sequencing used immunoSEQ multiplex PCR; TCRdb keeps in-frame clones, though not all of them. That table is the source of V, J and clone size, and D and trimming were worked out from the DNA. Found here are over 100,000 clones, roughly 88% of them singletons; the top ten hold approximately 4.2%. The source of this sequence is a man in his forties or fifties with acute or convalescent COVID-19. The specimen was peripheral blood. The chain carries TRBV5-6 and TRBJ2-1, with 11 bases matching TRBD2. CDR3 sequence: CASSTGLAETSEQFF. CDR3 DNA: TGTGCCAGCAGCACGGGACTAGCGGAGACAAGTGAGCAGTTCTTC. Full variable domain (remainder filled in from reference TRBV5-6 and TRBJ2-1): DAGVTQSPTHLIKTRGQQVTLRCSPKSGHDTVSWYQQALGQGPQFIFQYYEEEERQRGNFPDRFSGHQFPNYSSELNVNALLLGDSALYLCASSTGLAETSEQFFGPGTRLTVL.